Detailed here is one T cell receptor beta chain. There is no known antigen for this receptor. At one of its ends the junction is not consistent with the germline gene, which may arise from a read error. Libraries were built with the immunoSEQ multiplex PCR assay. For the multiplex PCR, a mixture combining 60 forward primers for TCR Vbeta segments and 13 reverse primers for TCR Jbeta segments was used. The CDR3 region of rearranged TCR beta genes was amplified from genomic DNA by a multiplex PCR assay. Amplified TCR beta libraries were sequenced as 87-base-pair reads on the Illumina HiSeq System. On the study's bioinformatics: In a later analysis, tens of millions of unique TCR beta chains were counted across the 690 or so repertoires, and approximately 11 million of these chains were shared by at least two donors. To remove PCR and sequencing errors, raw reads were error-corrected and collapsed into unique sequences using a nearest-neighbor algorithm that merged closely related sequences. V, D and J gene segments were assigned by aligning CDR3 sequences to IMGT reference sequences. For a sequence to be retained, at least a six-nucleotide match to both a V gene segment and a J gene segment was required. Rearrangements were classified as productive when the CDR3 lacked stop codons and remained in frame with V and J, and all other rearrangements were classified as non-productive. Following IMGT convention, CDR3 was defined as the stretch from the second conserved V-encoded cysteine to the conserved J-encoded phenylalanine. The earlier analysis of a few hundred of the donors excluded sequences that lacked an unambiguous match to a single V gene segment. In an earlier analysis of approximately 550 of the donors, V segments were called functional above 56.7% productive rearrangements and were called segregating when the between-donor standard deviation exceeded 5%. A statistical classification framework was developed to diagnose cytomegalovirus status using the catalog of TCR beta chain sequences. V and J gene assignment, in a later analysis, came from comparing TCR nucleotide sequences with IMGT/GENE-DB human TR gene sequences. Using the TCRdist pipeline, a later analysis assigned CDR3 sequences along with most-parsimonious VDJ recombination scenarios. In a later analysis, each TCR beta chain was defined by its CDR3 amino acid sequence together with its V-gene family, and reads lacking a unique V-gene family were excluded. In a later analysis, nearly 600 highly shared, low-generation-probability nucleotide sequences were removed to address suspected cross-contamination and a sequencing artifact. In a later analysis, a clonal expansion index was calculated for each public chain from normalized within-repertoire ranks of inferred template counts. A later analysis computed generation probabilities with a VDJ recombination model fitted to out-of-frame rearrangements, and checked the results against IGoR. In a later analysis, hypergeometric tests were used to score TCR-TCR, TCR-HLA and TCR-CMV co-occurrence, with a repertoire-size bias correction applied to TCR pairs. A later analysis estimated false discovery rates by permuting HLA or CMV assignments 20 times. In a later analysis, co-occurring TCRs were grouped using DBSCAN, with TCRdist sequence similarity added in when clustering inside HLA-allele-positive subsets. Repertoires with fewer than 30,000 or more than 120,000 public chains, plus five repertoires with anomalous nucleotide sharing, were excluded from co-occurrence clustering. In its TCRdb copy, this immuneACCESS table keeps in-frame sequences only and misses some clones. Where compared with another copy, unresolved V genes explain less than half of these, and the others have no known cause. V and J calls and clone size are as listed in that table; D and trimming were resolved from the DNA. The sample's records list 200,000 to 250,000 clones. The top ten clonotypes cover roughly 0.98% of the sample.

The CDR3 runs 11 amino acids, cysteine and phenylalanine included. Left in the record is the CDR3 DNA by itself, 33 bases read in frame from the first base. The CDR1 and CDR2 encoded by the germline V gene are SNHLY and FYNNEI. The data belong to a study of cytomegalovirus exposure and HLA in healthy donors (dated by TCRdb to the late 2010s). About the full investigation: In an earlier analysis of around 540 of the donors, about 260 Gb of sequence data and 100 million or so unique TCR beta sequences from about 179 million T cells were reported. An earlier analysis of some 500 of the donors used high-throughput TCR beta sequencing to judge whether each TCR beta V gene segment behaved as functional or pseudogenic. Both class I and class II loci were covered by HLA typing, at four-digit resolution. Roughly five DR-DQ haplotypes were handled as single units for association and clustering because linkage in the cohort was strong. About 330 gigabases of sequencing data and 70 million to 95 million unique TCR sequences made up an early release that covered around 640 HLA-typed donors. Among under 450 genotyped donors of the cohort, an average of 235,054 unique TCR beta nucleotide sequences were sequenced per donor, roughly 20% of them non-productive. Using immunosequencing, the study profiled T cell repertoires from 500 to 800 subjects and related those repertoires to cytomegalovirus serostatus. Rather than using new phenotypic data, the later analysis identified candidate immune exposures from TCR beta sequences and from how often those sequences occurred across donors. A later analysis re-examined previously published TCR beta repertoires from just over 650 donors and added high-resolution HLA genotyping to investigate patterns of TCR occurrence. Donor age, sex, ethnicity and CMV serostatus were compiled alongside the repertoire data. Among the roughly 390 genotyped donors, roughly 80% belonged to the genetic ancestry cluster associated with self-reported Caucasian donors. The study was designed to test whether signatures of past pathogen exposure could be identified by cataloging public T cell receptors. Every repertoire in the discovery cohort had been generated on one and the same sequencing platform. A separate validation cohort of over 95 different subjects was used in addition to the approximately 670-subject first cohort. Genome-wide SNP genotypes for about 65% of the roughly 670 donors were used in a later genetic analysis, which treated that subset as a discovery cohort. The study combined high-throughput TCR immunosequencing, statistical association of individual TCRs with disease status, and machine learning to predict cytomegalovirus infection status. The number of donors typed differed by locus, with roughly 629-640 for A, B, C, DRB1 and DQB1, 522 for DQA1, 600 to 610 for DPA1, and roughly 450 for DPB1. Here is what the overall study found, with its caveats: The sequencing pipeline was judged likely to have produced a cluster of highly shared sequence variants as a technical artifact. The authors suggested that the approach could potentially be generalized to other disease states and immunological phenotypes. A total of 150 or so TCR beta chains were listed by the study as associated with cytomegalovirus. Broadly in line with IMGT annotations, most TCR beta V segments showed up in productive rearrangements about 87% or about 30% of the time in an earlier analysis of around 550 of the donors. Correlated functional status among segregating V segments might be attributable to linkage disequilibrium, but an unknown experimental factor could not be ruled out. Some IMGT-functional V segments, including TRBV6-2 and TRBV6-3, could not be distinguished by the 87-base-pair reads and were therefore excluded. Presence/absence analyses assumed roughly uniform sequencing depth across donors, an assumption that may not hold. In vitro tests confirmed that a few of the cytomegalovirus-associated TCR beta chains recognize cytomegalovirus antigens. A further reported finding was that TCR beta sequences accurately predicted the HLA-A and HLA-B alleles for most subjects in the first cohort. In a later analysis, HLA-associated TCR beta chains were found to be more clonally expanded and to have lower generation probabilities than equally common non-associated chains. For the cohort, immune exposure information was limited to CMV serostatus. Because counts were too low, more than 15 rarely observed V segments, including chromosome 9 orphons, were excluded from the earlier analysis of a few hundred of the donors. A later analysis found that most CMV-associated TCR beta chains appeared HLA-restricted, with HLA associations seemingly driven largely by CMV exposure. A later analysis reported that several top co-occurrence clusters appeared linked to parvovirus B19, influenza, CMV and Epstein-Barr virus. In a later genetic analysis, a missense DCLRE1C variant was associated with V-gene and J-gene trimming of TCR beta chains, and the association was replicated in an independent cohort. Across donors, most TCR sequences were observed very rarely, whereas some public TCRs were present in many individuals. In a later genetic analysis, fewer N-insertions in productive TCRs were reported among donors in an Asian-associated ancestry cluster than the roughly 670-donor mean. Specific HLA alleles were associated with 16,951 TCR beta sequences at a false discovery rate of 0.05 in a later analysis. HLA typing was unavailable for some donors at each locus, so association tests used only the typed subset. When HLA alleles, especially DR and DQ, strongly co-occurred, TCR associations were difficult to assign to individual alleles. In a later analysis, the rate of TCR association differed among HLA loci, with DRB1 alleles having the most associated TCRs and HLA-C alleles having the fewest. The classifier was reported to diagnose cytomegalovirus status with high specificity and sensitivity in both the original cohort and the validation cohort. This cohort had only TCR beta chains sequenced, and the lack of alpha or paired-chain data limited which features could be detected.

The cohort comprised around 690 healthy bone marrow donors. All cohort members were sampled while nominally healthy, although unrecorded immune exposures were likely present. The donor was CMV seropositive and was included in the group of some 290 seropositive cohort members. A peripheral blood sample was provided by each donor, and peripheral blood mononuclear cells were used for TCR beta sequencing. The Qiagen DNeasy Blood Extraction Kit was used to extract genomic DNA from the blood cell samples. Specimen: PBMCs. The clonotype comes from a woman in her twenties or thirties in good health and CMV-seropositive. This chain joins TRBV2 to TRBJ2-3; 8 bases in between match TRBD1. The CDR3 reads CASSEQGAPCF. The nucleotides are TGTGCCAGCAGTGAGCAGGGGGCGCCGTGTTTT. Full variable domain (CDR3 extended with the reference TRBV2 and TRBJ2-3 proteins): EPEVTQTPSHQVTQMGQEVILRCVPISNHLYFYWYRQILGQKVEFLVSFYNNEISEKSEIFDDQFSVERPDGSNFTLKIRSTKLEDSAMYFCASSEQGAPCFGPGTRLTVL.